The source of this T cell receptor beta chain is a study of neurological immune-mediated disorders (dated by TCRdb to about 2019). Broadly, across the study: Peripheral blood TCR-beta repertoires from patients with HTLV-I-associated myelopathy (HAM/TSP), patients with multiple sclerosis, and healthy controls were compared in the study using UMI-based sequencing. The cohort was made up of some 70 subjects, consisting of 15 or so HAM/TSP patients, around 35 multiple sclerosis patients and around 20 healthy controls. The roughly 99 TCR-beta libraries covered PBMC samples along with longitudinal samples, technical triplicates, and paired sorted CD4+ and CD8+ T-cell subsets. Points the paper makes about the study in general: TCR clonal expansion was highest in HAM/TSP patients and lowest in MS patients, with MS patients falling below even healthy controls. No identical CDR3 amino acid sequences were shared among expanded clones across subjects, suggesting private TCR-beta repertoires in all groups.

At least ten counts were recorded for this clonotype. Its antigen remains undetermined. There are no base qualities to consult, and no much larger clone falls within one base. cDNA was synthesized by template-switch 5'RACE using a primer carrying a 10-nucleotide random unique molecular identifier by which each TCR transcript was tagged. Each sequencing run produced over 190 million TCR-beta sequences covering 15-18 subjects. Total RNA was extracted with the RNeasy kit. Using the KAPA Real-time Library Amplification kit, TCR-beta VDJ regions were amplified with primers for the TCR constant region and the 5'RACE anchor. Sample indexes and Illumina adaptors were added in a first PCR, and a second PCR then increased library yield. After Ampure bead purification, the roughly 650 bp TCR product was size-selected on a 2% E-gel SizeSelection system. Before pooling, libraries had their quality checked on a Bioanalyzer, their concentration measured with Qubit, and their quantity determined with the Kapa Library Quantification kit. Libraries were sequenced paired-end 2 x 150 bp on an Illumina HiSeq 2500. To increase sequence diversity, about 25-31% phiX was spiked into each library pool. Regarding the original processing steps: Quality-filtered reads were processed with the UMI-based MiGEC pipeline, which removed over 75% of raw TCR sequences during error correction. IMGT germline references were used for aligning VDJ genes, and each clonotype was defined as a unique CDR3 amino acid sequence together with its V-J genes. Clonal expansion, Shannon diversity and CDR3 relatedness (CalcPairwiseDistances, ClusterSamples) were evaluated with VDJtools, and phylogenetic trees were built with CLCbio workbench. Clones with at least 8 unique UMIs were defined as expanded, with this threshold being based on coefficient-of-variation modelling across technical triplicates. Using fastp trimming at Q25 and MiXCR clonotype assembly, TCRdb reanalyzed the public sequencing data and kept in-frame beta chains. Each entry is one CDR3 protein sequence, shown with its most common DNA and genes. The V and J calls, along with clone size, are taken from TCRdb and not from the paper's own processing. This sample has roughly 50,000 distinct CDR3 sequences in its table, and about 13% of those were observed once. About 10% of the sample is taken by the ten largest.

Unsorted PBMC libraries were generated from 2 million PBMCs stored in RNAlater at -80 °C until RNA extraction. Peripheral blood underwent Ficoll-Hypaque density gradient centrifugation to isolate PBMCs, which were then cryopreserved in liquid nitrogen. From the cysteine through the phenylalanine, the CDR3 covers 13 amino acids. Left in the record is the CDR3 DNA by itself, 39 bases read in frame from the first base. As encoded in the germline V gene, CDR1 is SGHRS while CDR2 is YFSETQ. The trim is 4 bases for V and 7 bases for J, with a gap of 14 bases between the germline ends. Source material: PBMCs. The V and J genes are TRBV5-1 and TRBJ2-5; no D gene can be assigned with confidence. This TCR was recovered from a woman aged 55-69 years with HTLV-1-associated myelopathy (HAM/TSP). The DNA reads TGCGCCAGCAGCCCGGCGCCCATGGGGACCCAGTACTTC. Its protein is CASSPAPMGTQYF.